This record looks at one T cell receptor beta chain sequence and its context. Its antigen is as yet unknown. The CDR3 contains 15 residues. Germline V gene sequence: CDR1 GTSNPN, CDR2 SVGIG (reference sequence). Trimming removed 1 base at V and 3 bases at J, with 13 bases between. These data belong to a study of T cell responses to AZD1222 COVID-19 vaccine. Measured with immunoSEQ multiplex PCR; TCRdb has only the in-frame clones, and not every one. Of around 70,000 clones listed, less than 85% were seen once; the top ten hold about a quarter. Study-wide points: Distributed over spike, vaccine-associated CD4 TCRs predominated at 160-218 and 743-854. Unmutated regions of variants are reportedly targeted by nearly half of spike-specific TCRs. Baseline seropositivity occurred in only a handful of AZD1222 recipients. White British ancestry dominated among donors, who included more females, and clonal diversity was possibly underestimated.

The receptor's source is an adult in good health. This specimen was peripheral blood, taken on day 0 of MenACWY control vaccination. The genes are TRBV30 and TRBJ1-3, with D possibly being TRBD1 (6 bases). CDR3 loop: CAWSGKQGLGNTIYF. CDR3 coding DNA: TGTGCCTGGAGTGGGAAACAGGGACTTGGAAACACCATATATTTT. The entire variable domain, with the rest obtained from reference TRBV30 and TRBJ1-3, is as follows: SQTIHQWPATLVQPVGSPLSLECTVEGTSNPNLYWYRQAAGRGLQLLFYSVGIGQISSEVPQNLSASRPQDRQFILSSKKLLLSDSGFYLCAWSGKQGLGNTIYFGEGSWLTVV.